The 17 T cell receptor beta chains below were found in one sample sequenced in a study of T cell changes during pregnancy in multiple sclerosis. TCRdb's copy holds only in-frame clones and misses some; the assay was immunoSEQ multiplex PCR. There are about 47,000 clones in the sample; 70% to 90% occur only once, and about 2% lies in the top ten. This specimen was peripheral blood, taken in the first trimester of pregnancy. The receptor set was obtained from a female donor with multiple sclerosis, enrolled in a pregnancy study.

This chain connects TRBV6-4 to TRBJ2-7, with TRBD2 matching over 7 bases. CDR1 is MRHNA, CDR2 SNTAGT, per germline. This CDR3 has 15 residues. The junction had 9 bases not matched to a gene; V was cut back by 6 bases and J by 1 base. The CDR3 spells CASRETGGPSYEQYF. CDR3 DNA sequence: TGTGCCAGCAGGGAAACGGGGGGACCGTCCTACGAGCAGTACTTC.

The J gene is TRBJ2-7, the V gene TRBV28, with 12 bases lining up with TRBD2. The germline V gene has CDR1 MDHEN and CDR2 SYDVKM. V dropped 5 bases and J dropped 0; count of bases not matched to a gene: 8. This CDR3 region has 17 residues. In nucleotides, the CDR3 is TGTGCCAGCAGTGCCGGAGCTAGCGGGGGGGTCTCCTACGAGCAGTACTTC. Amino acid sequence: CASSAGASGGVSYEQYF.

The chain combines TRBV19 with TRBJ1-1; unclear D gene. Between the trimmed V and J ends, which lost 4 bases and 6 bases, there was a span of 9 bases. This CDR3 spans 12 amino acids. Germline V gene lookup returns CDR1 LNHDA and CDR2 SQIVND (reference sequence). CDR3 DNA: TGTGCCAGTAGTACACAGATGTCTGAAGCTTTCTTT. Its translation: CASSTQMSEAFF.

The sample holds a few counts of this clone. This chain links TRBV11-2 with TRBJ2-7, with 16 bases matching TRBD2. The length of the CDR3 is 18 residues. CDR1 is SGHAT, CDR2 FQNNGV, per germline. After removal of 4 bases from V and 6 bases from J, the junction contained 12 bases not matched to a gene. CDR3 DNA: TGTGCCAGCAGCTGGGGACTAGCGGGGGGGCCCCCGGAGGGCGAGCAGTACTTC. This gives the protein CASSWGLAGGPPEGEQYF.

The chain couples TRBV6-6 to TRBJ2-1, with D possibly matching TRBD2 (6 bases). In germline, CDR1 is MNHNY, CDR2 SVGAGI (reference sequence). CDR3 size: 11 residues. Trimming shortened V by 5 bases and J by 10 bases, and 9 bases separated the two germline ends. Here the CDR3 reads CASSARDEQFF. The CDR3 nucleotides are TGTGCCAGCAGTGCGCGGGACGAGCAGTTCTTC.

This chain uses TRBV5-1 with TRBJ2-3, with D tentatively TRBD2 (5 bases). CDR1 is SGHRS and CDR2 is YFSETQ in the germline V gene. The germline V and J ends were trimmed by 4 bases and 5 bases, with 14 bases remaining between them. CDR3 size: 14 residues. CDR3 in DNA: TGCGCCAGCAGCCTATCCCCCGGGAAAGATACGCAGTATTTT. This gives the protein CASSLSPGKDTQYF.

The chain joins TRBV21-1 to TRBJ2-1; TRBD1 is the table's D call, not checked against the DNA. TRBV21-1 is classified as a pseudogene. This CDR3 has 14 residues. This CDR3 is CASSRGTGRNEQFF. CDR3 DNA sequence: TGTGCCAGCAGCCGCGGGACAGGGAGGAATGAGCAGTTCTTC.

The rearrangement joins TRBV7-3 to TRBJ1-2; TRBD1 agrees at 9 bases. The CDR3 has 13 amino acids. Germline-derived CDR1 and CDR2 are SGHTA and FQGTGA. With 5 bases clipped from V and 8 bases from J, the junction kept 6 bases outside the gene matches. CDR3 DNA sequence: TGTGCCAGCAGCGCACAGGGGGCGTCCGGCTACACCTTC. It yields the protein CASSAQGASGYTF.

The chain links TRBV12-5 to TRBJ2-7; no clear D. CDR1 LGHNT and CDR2 FRNRAP come from the germline V gene. The V gene lost 2 bases and the J gene lost 0 bases, with 14 bases spanning the gap. This CDR3 spans 16 amino acids. Written as DNA, the CDR3 is TGTGCTAGTGGTTTGCAACCCGACTCTACCTCCTACGAGCAGTACTTC. This sequence encodes CASGLQPDSTSYEQYF.

The chain combines TRBV4-1 with TRBJ1-2; 7 bases are a match to TRBD1. After removal of 2 bases from V and 0 bases from J, the junction contained 9 bases not matched to a gene. The CDR3 is made up of 17 amino acids. Germline V gives CDR1 MGHRA, CDR2 YSYEKL. The CDR3 nucleotides read TGCGCCAGCAGCCAATCGGGCGGGACAGCTACTAACTATGGCTACACCTTC. This sequence encodes CASSQSGGTATNYGYTF.

This sequence joins TRBV6-5 and TRBJ1-3; D ambiguous. Germline CDR1 and CDR2: MNHEY and SVGAGI. The ends were cut back, 5 bases at V and 0 bases at J, with 8 bases in the middle. This CDR3 region has 14 residues. CDR3 residues: CASSAQSSGNTIYF. CDR3 in DNA: TGTGCCAGCAGTGCACAGAGCTCTGGAAACACCATATATTTT.

Here the CDR3 reads CASSQEDSGTPYNEQFF. CDR3 DNA: TGTGCCAGCAGCCAAGAGGACTCCGGGACACCATACAATGAGCAGTTCTTC. The chain combines TRBV4-2 with TRBJ2-1; maybe TRBD1 (6 bases). V lost 0 bases and J lost 4, with 16 bases in between. The length of the CDR3 is 17 residues. Germline V gene data show CDR1 as LGHNA and CDR2 as YNFKEQ.

The chain employs TRBV5-6 and TRBJ1-2; D is unresolved. With 1 base removed from V and 6 bases from J, the gap between germline ends came to 16 bases. The CDR3 consists of 15 residues. The germline CDR1 and CDR2 sequences are SGHDT and YYEEEE. This CDR3 reads CASSLTFKAPHGYTF. CDR3 DNA sequence: TGTGCCAGCAGCTTGACCTTCAAAGCCCCCCATGGCTACACCTTC.

This chain joins TRBV7-2 and TRBJ1-4; D perhaps matches TRBD1 (5 bases). Per the germline V gene, CDR1 is SGHTA and CDR2 is FQGNSA. Trimming took 2 bases from V and 8 from J, leaving 12 bases between them. The CDR3 spans 14 residues. DNA for the CDR3: TGTGCCAGCAGCTTAAACGGGGGTGAGGAAAAACTGTTTTTT. Its protein is CASSLNGGEEKLFF.

The chain joins TRBV19 to TRBJ2-2; 9 bases line up with TRBD2. Germline trimming cut 7 bases from V and 4 bases from J; bases unmatched to any gene: 19. Germline V gene lookup returns CDR1 LNHDA and CDR2 SQIVND (reference sequence). CDR3 size: 19 residues. CDR3 nucleotide sequence: TGTGCCAGTACCCCAGGGGGGACTAGCTTCAGACTGTTCACCGGGGAGCTGTTTTTT. Its translation: CASTPGGTSFRLFTGELFF.

V usage is TRBV2 and J usage is TRBJ1-2, with TRBD1 matching 7 bases. The CDR3 loop spans 14 amino acids. The trim removed 5 bases at V and 0 bases at J, leaving 3 bases unmatched. The germline V gene encodes CDR1 SNHLY and CDR2 FYNNEI. The CDR3 loop reads CASSRDRTNYGYTF. In DNA form, the CDR3 reads TGTGCCAGCAGTAGGGACAGAACTAACTATGGCTACACCTTC.

The rearrangement uses TRBV28 and TRBJ2-1; 8 bases fit TRBD2. CDR1 is MDHEN and CDR2 is SYDVKM in the germline V gene. The CDR3 extends over 15 amino acids. Trimming at V came to 1 base and at J to 4 bases, leaving 3 bases not matched to a gene. CDR3 amino acids: CASSLYGGGYNEQFF. The CDR3 coding sequence is TGTGCCAGCAGTTTATACGGGGGGGGGTACAATGAGCAGTTCTTC. The full variable domain, completed using reference TRBV28 and TRBJ2-1, is DVKVTQSSRYLVKRTGEKVFLECVQDMDHENMFWYRQDPGLGLRLIYFSYDVKMKEKGDIPEGYSVSREKKERFSLILESASTNQTSMYLCASSLYGGGYNEQFFGPGTRLTVL.